This TCR beta chain was found in a study of T cell repertoires in cytomegalovirus infection. The V end lost 6 bases, the J end lost 0 bases, and 12 bases lay between the germline ends. The CDR3 loop spans 14 amino acids. CDR1 MNHEY and CDR2 SMNVEV come from the germline V gene (reference sequence). Concerning this clonotype itself: Its antigen is still unknown.

TCRdb processed the reads anew with MiXCR; each CDR3 protein has one entry. The data hold hundreds of thousands of distinct CDR3 sequences, with almost 30% observed a single time. This specimen consisted of cultured PBMCs, obtained from culture after CMV antigen stimulation. The V call is TRBV27, the J call TRBJ2-7, with TRBD1 as a possible D gene (5 bases). The source of this sequence is a human donor in good health (CMV status not recorded). Some clones in this sample may be carry-over from other donors' samples. The CDR3 sequence is CASSPFRGSYEQYF. CDR3 nucleotides: TGTGCCAGCAGCCCATTTAGGGGCTCCTACGAGCAGTACTTC.